The 26 T cell receptor beta chains presented below share a single source sample, sequenced in a study of cytomegalovirus exposure and HLA in healthy donors. PCR amplification relied on 60 Vbeta primers (plus 13 Jbeta primers). Using immunoSEQ multiplex PCR, the repertoire was profiled, and TCRdb retains in-frame clones only, with some absent. Among about 190,000 clones listed, approximately 84% were seen once. Sequenced sample: PBMCs. These receptors were taken from a woman in her 50s in good health and CMV-seropositive.

This clone occurred once. The chain combines TRBV2 with TRBJ2-3, with 11 nucleotides matching TRBD2. Germline-derived CDR1 and CDR2 are SNHLY and FYNNEI. The V and J ends lost 6 bases and 2 bases, in that order; junction bases with no gene match: 13. The CDR3 covers 18 residues. The CDR3 DNA is TGTGCCAGCAGGGGATTGCGGGCTAGCGGGGGGAACACAGATACGCAGTATTTT. Translated: CASRGLRASGGNTDTQYF.

The chain carries TRBV18 and TRBJ1-6, with D maybe TRBD1 (5 bases). Per the germline V gene, CDR1 is KGHSH and CDR2 is LQKENI. V dropped 3 bases and J dropped 8 bases, with 8 bases sitting between them. The CDR3 loop spans 13 amino acids. The CDR3 region is CASSPREDSPLHF. In DNA form, the CDR3 reads TGTGCCAGCTCACCCAGGGAGGATTCACCCCTCCACTTT.

V gene TRBV14 combines with J gene TRBJ2-2, with D possibly matching TRBD2 (5 bases). Trimming removed 4 bases at V and 5 bases at J, with 11 bases between. The germline CDR1 and CDR2 sequences are SGHDN and FVKESK. This CDR3 comprises 14 residues. CDR3 region: CASSPRTGTGELFF. The DNA of the CDR3 is TGTGCCAGCAGCCCGCGGACGGGGACCGGGGAGCTGTTTTTT.

The chain uses TRBV28 and TRBJ1-1; D is undetermined. Trimming took 8 bases from V and 0 from J, leaving 19 bases between them. CDR3 length equals 16 residues. Germline CDR1 MDHEN, CDR2 SYDVKM. The CDR3 coding sequence is TGTGCCAGCGCCCCCTCCACAGTGGTATTGAACACTGAAGCTTTCTTT. Protein sequence: CASAPSTVVLNTEAFF.

J is TRBJ1-5 and V is TRBV7-2; D gene uncertain. Per germline, CDR1 SGHTA and CDR2 FQGNSA. V was trimmed by 1 base and J by 0 bases, leaving 10 bases between them. CDR3 size: 16 residues. CDR3 region: CASSLGGSFSNQPQHF. CDR3 in DNA: TGTGCCAGCAGCTTAGGAGGCAGTTTTAGCAATCAGCCCCAGCATTTT.

The V gene is TRBV7-2, the J gene TRBJ2-7; TRBD1 aligns across 11 bases. Germline V gene data show CDR1 as SGHTA and CDR2 as FQGNSA. The CDR3 consists of 15 residues. V lost 5 bases, J lost 5 bases, and 8 bases stayed unmatched. In nucleotides, the CDR3 is TGTGCCAGCAGCGCCACCGGGACAGGGGGAAACGAGCAGTACTTC. It codes for CASSATGTGGNEQYF.

This clone was seen only once. The V gene is TRBV6-6, the J gene TRBJ2-7, with D unclear. Germline V gene lookup returns CDR1 MNHNY and CDR2 SVGAGI (reference sequence). This CDR3 has 12 amino acids. Trimming stripped 6 bases from V and 2 bases from J, with 8 bases between. In DNA, the CDR3 is TGTGCCAGCAGCCACACAACCTACGAGCAGTACTTC. Translating gives CASSHTTYEQYF.

This clone has just a few counts. V gene TRBV7-9 combines with J gene TRBJ1-5; D uncertain. Germline CDR1 and CDR2: SEHNR and FQNEAQ (reference sequence). The V end was cut by 1 base, the J end by 6 bases, with 7 bases between. CDR3 length: 13 amino acids. The CDR3 nucleotides read TGTGCCAGCAGCTTAGGAGTTTCTCAGCCCCAGCATTTT. Protein sequence: CASSLGVSQPQHF.

The rearrangement joins TRBV19 to TRBJ1-1; 8 bases match TRBD1. The length of the CDR3 is 16 residues. Germline CDR1 reads LNHDA; CDR2 reads SQIVND (reference sequence). V lost 6 bases to trimming and J lost 1 base; unmatched junction nucleotides: 10. Here the CDR3 DNA reads TGTGCCAGTAGGGAATCCCAGGGGGCGGGGAACACTGAAGCTTTCTTT. It yields the protein CASRESQGAGNTEAFF.

V usage is TRBV23-1 and J usage is TRBJ2-1, with 10 positions matching TRBD2. TRBV23-1 is noted as an ORF with a role that remains uncertain. CDR3 length: 20 amino acids. Trimming removed 1 base from V and 0 bases from J; junction bases left unmatched: 12. CDR3 sequence (DNA): TGCGCCAGCAGTCAATTAAGTGGTAGCGGGGGGAAACCCTCCTACAATGAGCAGTTCTTC. Translating gives CASSQLSGSGGKPSYNEQFF.

This clone occurred a few times. This rearrangement joins TRBV6-9 to TRBJ1-5; tentatively, D is TRBD1 (5 bases). V gave up 6 bases and J gave up 2 bases, with 8 bases separating them. Per the germline V gene, CDR1 is MNHGY and CDR2 is SVAAGI. This CDR3 has 13 residues. The DNA for the CDR3 is TGTGCCAGCAGAGACAGCGGCAATCAGCCCCAGCATTTT. Encoded protein: CASRDSGNQPQHF.

This sequence joins TRBV18 and TRBJ1-5; TRBD1 is a possible D gene (5 bases). Trimming took 3 bases from V and 7 from J, leaving 22 bases between them. The CDR3 spans 17 residues. Germline lookup yields CDR1 KGHSH and CDR2 LQKENI. The CDR3 is CASSPIRGGPEGQPQHF. CDR3 nucleotides: TGTGCCAGCTCACCGATCCGGGGGGGACCTGAGGGACAGCCCCAGCATTTT.

V is TRBV27 and J is TRBJ2-1; 9 bases agree with TRBD1. This CDR3 is 17 amino acids long. CDR1 is MNHEY, CDR2 SMNVEV, per germline (reference sequence). V lost 6 bases, J lost 6 bases, and 15 bases stayed unmatched. CDR3 amino acids: CASSQFSLTGGRNEQFF. In DNA form, the CDR3 reads TGTGCCAGCAGCCAATTCTCCCTTACAGGGGGCCGCAATGAGCAGTTCTTC.

The CDR3 region has the DNA TGCGCCAGCAGCTTGGGGGGGCCGAATGAGCAGTTCTTC. Protein: CASSLGGPNEQFF. The chain joins TRBV5-1 to TRBJ2-1; perhaps TRBD1 as D (6 bases). The germline CDR1 and CDR2 sequences are SGHRS and YFSETQ. The CDR3 is made up of 13 amino acids. Between the trimmed V and J ends, which lost 0 bases and 7 bases, there was a span of 8 bases.

The chain recombines TRBV10-2 with TRBJ2-5; TRBD2 is a possible D gene (6 bases). CDR1 and CDR2 (germline): WSHSY, SAAADI. Trimming took off 6 bases at V and 5 bases at J, with 13 bases between the two ends. This CDR3 has 13 amino acids. The CDR3 DNA sequence: TGCGCCAGCAGGGGCGGGACTCGGGAGACCCAGTACTTC. It yields the protein CASRGGTRETQYF.

This sequence joins TRBV5-1 and TRBJ1-1; D is uncertain. CDR3 length: 13 residues. Trimming left V 5 bases short and J 4 bases short, with 12 bases between. Per the germline V gene, CDR1 is SGHRS and CDR2 is YFSETQ. CDR3 sequence reads: CASRRSRGTEAFF. Here the CDR3 DNA reads TGCGCCAGCAGACGGTCGCGTGGCACTGAAGCTTTCTTT.

The chain recombines TRBV2 with TRBJ1-6; weak D call: TRBD1 (6 bases). Between the trimmed V and J ends, which lost 2 bases and 8 bases, there was a span of 13 bases. This CDR3 comprises 15 residues. Germline values: CDR1 SNHLY, CDR2 FYNNEI. In DNA, the CDR3 is TGTGCCAGCAGTGAACAGGGGTTTAATGATTCACCCCTCCACTTT. Translation: CASSEQGFNDSPLHF.

This clone occurred once. The chain joins TRBV9 to TRBJ1-6; 9 positions match TRBD1. This CDR3 has 15 residues. Looked up from germline, CDR1 is SGDLS and CDR2 is YYNGEE. Losses at the gene ends were 4 bases for V and 7 bases for J; bases not matched to a gene: 6. The DNA for the CDR3 is TGTGCCAGCAGCCCTACCGGGACAGGGAATTCACCCCTCCACTTT. Its translation is CASSPTGTGNSPLHF. The full variable domain, completed using reference TRBV9 and TRBJ1-6, is DSGVTQTPKHLITATGQRVTLRCSPRSGDLSVYWYQQSLDQGLQFLIQYYNGEERAKGNILERFSAQQFPDLHSELNLSSLELGDSALYFCASSPTGTGNSPLHFGNGTRLTVT.

As for this clone: One end of the junction varies from germline; a read error may be responsible. This chain connects TRBV7-2 to TRBJ2-5; possibly TRBD2 for D (6 bases). TRBJ2-7 explains the end of the DNA better; the J call may be wrong. Germline loops: CDR1 SGHTA, CDR2 FQGNSA. This CDR3 contains 15 residues. Here the CDR3 reads CAGSLRGTRPYEQYF. The CDR3 region has the DNA TGTGCCGGCAGCTTACGAGGGACTCGCCCCTACGAGCAGTACTTC.

V gene TRBV10-3 combines with J gene TRBJ2-2; 9 bases are a match to TRBD1. The V segment lost 1 base and the J segment 3 bases; nucleotides outside the gene matches: 3. The CDR3 has 16 residues. Germline-derived CDR1 and CDR2 are ENHRY and SYGVKD. The CDR3 region is CAISELGQGDTGELFF. The CDR3 region has the DNA TGTGCCATCAGTGAGTTGGGACAGGGCGACACCGGGGAGCTGTTTTTT.

The gene calls are TRBV15 and TRBJ2-2, with 9 bases lining up with TRBD1. Germline values: CDR1 LNHNV, CDR2 YYDKDF (reference sequence). The junction had 2 bases not matched to a gene; V was cut back by 6 bases and J by 6 bases. The CDR3 is made up of 13 amino acids. The CDR3 nucleotides read TGTGCCACCAGGGGGGACAGGGCCGGGGAGCTGTTTTTT. Translation: CATRGDRAGELFF.

The J gene is TRBJ2-3, the V gene TRBV2; 7 nucleotides agree with TRBD2. The germline V gene has CDR1 SNHLY and CDR2 FYNNEI. J lost 4 bases, V lost 7 bases, and 11 bases had no gene match. The CDR3 has 15 amino acids. CDR3 residues: CASTRSGVIADTQYF. CDR3 sequence (DNA): TGTGCCAGCACGAGAAGCGGGGTAATCGCAGATACGCAGTATTTT.

The table lists this clone with a count of one. This rearrangement joins TRBV18 to TRBJ2-3, with 8 positions matching TRBD2. The length of the CDR3 is 15 residues. The trim removed 6 bases at V and 2 bases at J, leaving 7 bases unmatched. CDR1 and CDR2 from the germline V gene are KGHSH and LQKENI. DNA of the CDR3: TGTGCCAGCTCTCCCCGGGGGGGCAACACAGATACGCAGTATTTT. It encodes CASSPRGGNTDTQYF.

V and J are TRBV6-5 and TRBJ1-4; 7 bases align to TRBD1. CDR1 and CDR2 (germline): MNHEY, SVGAGI. The CDR3 sequence is 15 residues long. With V trimmed by 5 bases and J by 6 bases, 9 bases remained unmatched. CDR3 DNA: TGTGCCAGCAGTCGATCCGGGACAGCCGATGAAAAACTGTTTTTT. Translation gives CASSRSGTADEKLFF.

The rearrangement joins TRBV6-5 to TRBJ1-2, with 9 nucleotides matching TRBD1. Germline V gene data show CDR1 as MNHEY and CDR2 as SVGAGI. The CDR3 contains 15 residues. V was clipped by 5 bases and J by 3 bases; unmatched bases: 7. The chain's CDR3 is CASSGWTGADYGYTF. The CDR3 nucleotides read TGTGCCAGCAGTGGGTGGACAGGGGCTGACTATGGCTACACCTTC.

This chain uses TRBV7-2 with TRBJ2-5, with 10 bases identical to TRBD2. This CDR3 region has 17 residues. V gave up 1 base and J gave up 5 bases; unmatched junction bases: 10. Germline CDR1 is SGHTA and CDR2 is FQGNSA. CDR3 DNA sequence: TGTGCCAGCAGCTTAGTAGGGAGCGGGGGGGCCGGGGAGACCCAGTACTTC. This encodes CASSLVGSGGAGETQYF. Combining the CDR3 with reference TRBV7-2 and TRBJ2-5 gives the whole variable domain GAGVSQSPSNKVTEKGKDVELRCDPISGHTALYWYRQSLGQGLEFLIYFQGNSAPDKSGLPSDRFSAERTGGSVSTLTIQRTQQEDSAVYLCASSLVGSGGAGETQYFGPGTRLLVL.